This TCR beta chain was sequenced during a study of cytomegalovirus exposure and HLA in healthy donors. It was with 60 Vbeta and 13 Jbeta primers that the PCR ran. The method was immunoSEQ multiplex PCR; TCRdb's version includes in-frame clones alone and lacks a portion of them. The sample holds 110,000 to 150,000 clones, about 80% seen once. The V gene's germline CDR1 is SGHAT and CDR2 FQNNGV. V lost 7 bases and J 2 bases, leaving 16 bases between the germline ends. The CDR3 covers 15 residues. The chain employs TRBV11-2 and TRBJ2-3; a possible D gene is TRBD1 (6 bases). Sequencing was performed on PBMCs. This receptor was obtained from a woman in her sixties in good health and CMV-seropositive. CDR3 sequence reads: CASTIIGGPTDTQYF. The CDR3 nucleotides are TGTGCCAGCACCATAATTGGGGGCCCCACAGATACGCAGTATTTT.